A selection of T cell receptor beta chains follows, all from one sample in a study of blood T cells in healthy people across ages. From the 5' RACE reads, TCRdb called clonotypes with MiXCR, one entry per CDR3 protein. The sample shows hundreds of thousands of distinct CDR3 sequences, more than 45% of them seen only once. The material sequenced was blood. The source is a man older than 75 in good health. Each CDR3 is given with its conserved first and last residue. The order of the fields is V gene, CDR3 length, D gene, clone size, J gene, CDR3 DNA, CDR3 protein. A D gene is named only where the DNA matches it firmly. Expanded clones get a size class; other rows say once, few or many, or leave the size out.

TRBV20-1,14,TRBD2,few,TRBJ2-1,TGCAGTGCCCCCGGGACTAGCGGGAGGGGTGAGCAGTTCTTC,CSAPGTSGRGEQFF
TRBV7-9,16,-,-,TRBJ1-6,TGTGCCAGGAGCTTAGCCGTAGGGCAGGGGAGAAAACCCGTCCACTTT,CARSLAVGQGRKPVHF
TRBV24-1,14,-,once,TRBJ2-1,TGTGCCACCAGTGCGCCCGCCCCGGACAATGAGCAGTTCTTC,CATSAPAPDNEQFF
TRBV2,15,TRBD1,few,TRBJ1-5,TGTGCCAGCAGCCCCGGGACAGGGGCCAATCAGCCCCAGCATTTT,CASSPGTGANQPQHF
TRBV10-2,14,TRBD1,-,TRBJ2-7,TGCGCCAGCAGTGCCCCCGGACAGGCTGACGAGCAGTACTTC,CASSAPGQADEQYF
TRBV6-1,16,TRBD1,-,TRBJ2-1,TGTGCCAGCAGTGAGGTACGTGGACAGGCGTCGAATGAGCAGTTCTTC,CASSEVRGQASNEQFF
TRBV7-9,11,-,few,TRBJ2-1,TGTGCCAGCAGCTTGGCTGTGGAGCAGTTCTTC,CASSLAVEQFF
TRBV6-1,10,-,many,TRBJ1-2,TGTGCCAGCAGCAAGTATGGCTACACCTTC,CASSKYGYTF
TRBV20-1,15,-,few,TRBJ1-4,TGCAGTGCTAGAGCCCGTGCCGACCAGAGGGAAAAACTGTTTTTT,CSARARADQREKLFF
TRBV4-1,15,TRBD1,-,TRBJ2-3,TGCGCCAGCAGTCGACAGGGGGAGGTACCAGATACGCAGTATTTT,CASSRQGEVPDTQYF
TRBV7-2,14,TRBD1,-,TRBJ1-5,TGTGCCAGCAGCTCTCCGGACAGGGGAGAGCCCCAGCATTTT,CASSSPDRGEPQHF
TRBV7-3,13,-,-,TRBJ2-2,TGTGCCAGCAGCCTACCTAGCACCGGGGAGCTGTTTTTT,CASSLPSTGELFF
TRBV18,13,-,few,TRBJ2-5,TGTGCCAGCTCACCGGCAGGGGAAGAGACCCAGTACTTC,CASSPAGEETQYF
TRBV18,17,TRBD2,-,TRBJ2-3,TGTGCCAACTCACCATTAGGACTAGCGGGAAACACAGATACGCAGTATTTT,CANSPLGLAGNTDTQYF
TRBV20-1,17,TRBD1,-,TRBJ1-1,TGCAGTGCTAGAGACCACAGGGGATGGTCGTGGAACACTGAAGCTTTCTTT,CSARDHRGWSWNTEAFF
TRBV5-1,15,-,-,TRBJ2-2,TGCGCCAGCAGCTTTGGACAGCCCTTAACCGGGGAGCTGTTTTTT,CASSFGQPLTGELFF
TRBV20-1,14,-,few,TRBJ1-2,TGCAGTGCCCAGCCCAGACACAACAACTATGGCTACACCTTC,CSAQPRHNNYGYTF
TRBV30,12,-,-,TRBJ1-4,TGTGCCTGGAGCCGGGGTGGGGAAAAACTGTTTTTT,CAWSRGGEKLFF
TRBV5-1,13,-,once,TRBJ2-1,TGCGCCAGCAGCTTGTCACAGCCAACAGGACAGTTCTTC,CASSLSQPTGQFF
TRBV6-5,15,-,many,TRBJ2-6,TGTGCCAGCAGTTACGGGGGGTCTGGGGCCAACGTCCTGACTTTC,CASSYGGSGANVLTF
TRBV7-9,15,TRBD1,once,TRBJ2-5,TGTGCCAGCAGCCCGGGACAGCTTAACCAAGAGACCCAGTACTTC,CASSPGQLNQETQYF
TRBV6-2/TRBV6-3,14,TRBD2,-,TRBJ2-1,TGTGCCAGCAGACTAGCGGGAGCGGTGGATGAGCAGTTCTTC,CASRLAGAVDEQFF
TRBV7-2,15,-,few,TRBJ1-2,TGTGCCAGCAGCTTAGAAGTCTTTCCAGAGGAAGGCTACACCTTC,CASSLEVFPEEGYTF
TRBV7-3,15,TRBD2,-,TRBJ2-7,TGTGCCAGCAGCCCATGGGGGACTAGCGACTACGAGCAGTACTTC,CASSPWGTSDYEQYF
TRBV20-1,15,-,-,TRBJ2-7,TGCAGTGCTAGCGAACGGACGGGGAGCTCCTACGAGCAGTACTTC,CSASERTGSSYEQYF
TRBV20-1,15,TRBD2,-,TRBJ2-1,TGCAGTGCTAGAGATAGTCAGCGGGAGGCAAATGAGCAGTTCTTC,CSARDSQREANEQFF
TRBV9,18,TRBD2,few,TRBJ2-3,TGTGCCAGCAGCGAACGGAGCGGGGGAGAACCTAGCACAGATACGCAGTATTTT,CASSERSGGEPSTDTQYF
TRBV5-1,13,-,-,TRBJ1-4,TGCGCCAGCATCCCTGAGGTGGGCGAAAAACTGTTTTTT,CASIPEVGEKLFF
TRBV12-5,16,-,-,TRBJ2-5,TGTGCTAGTGGTGGCCCGGACCGACCGGGGAAAGAGACCCAGTACTTC,CASGGPDRPGKETQYF
TRBV5-6,15,-,-,TRBJ2-3,TGTGCCAGCAGCTTGGAGATGGTTAGGGCAGATACGCAGTATTTT,CASSLEMVRADTQYF
TRBV4-3,15,-,-,TRBJ2-7,TGCGCCAGCAGCCAAGATGCATTCAGCTCCTACGAGCAGTACTTC,CASSQDAFSSYEQYF
TRBV7-2,14,-,-,TRBJ1-2,TGTGCCAGCAGCTTAGCCACAGGGAGGTTCGGCTACACCTTC,CASSLATGRFGYTF
TRBV20-1,14,-,-,TRBJ2-1,TGCAGTGCGACAACAGGACTGGGGTACAATGAGCAGTTCTTC,CSATTGLGYNEQFF
TRBV29-1,17,-,-,TRBJ2-5,TGCAGCGTTAGTACTCGGGGCAGACTAAATTTTAAAGAGACCCAGTACTTC,CSVSTRGRLNFKETQYF
TRBV6-2/TRBV6-3,14,-,-,TRBJ2-7,TGTGCCAGCAGTTGGGGGAGGCTCTCCTACGAGCAGTACTTC,CASSWGRLSYEQYF
TRBV28,14,-,-,TRBJ1-4,TGTGCCAGCAGTTTATACTCGAATGGGGTAGAACTGTTTTTT,CASSLYSNGVELFF
TRBV5-1,13,-,once,TRBJ2-7,TGCGCCAGCGGAAAGGGGGGTTCCTACGAGCAGTACTTC,CASGKGGSYEQYF
TRBV6-6,17,-,few,TRBJ2-1,TGTGCCAGCAGCCGACTCGGGGTCAGGGTGTCCTACAATGAGCAGTTCTTC,CASSRLGVRVSYNEQFF
TRBV3-1,14,-,few,TRBJ2-7,TGTGCCAGCAGCCAAGGGACCCTACACTACGAGCAGTACTTC,CASSQGTLHYEQYF
TRBV3-1,15,TRBD2,few,TRBJ2-7,TGTGCCAGCAGCCCCGGGGGGACTAGGGCCTACGAGCAGTACTTC,CASSPGGTRAYEQYF
TRBV20-1,14,-,-,TRBJ1-1,TGCAGTGCTAGAGAAGGCGCCGTGAACACTGAAGCTTTCTTT,CSAREGAVNTEAFF
TRBV7-9,16,TRBD1,-,TRBJ2-3,TGTGCCAGCAGCACGTGGACAGGGATTAACACAGATACGCAGTATTTT,CASSTWTGINTDTQYF
TRBV12-3/TRBV12-4,17,-,once,TRBJ2-1,TGTGCCAGCAGTGGCAGTAGAGGCGGGAAGCGGGCCAATGAGCAGTTCTTC,CASSGSRGGKRANEQFF
TRBV3-1,16,-,-,TRBJ1-6,TGTGCCAGCAGCCAACATCGGGAGGGTAAAGGTTCACCCCTCCACTTT,CASSQHREGKGSPLHF
TRBV7-2,16,-,-,TRBJ1-2,TGTGCCAGCAGCTTTTCGGGGACGGGGGGCTTCTATGGCTACACCTTC,CASSFSGTGGFYGYTF
TRBV7-2,15,-,-,TRBJ2-5,TGTGCCAGCAGCAAAAACAGGGCTGCGGTAGAGACCCAGTACTTC,CASSKNRAAVETQYF
TRBV12-3/TRBV12-4,17,TRBD2,-,TRBJ2-1,TGTGCCAGCAGTTTCACCCTCGGGCTAGCGGAGAACAATGAGCAGTTCTTC,CASSFTLGLAENNEQFF